Following are 30 T cell receptor beta chains from one sample sequenced in a study of T cell repertoires in cytomegalovirus infection. These receptors have no identified antigens. TCRdb reprocessed the reads via MiXCR and lists one record per CDR3 protein. The table lists about 890,000 distinct CDR3 sequences, approximately 33% of them singletons. Sequences were derived from cultured CD8+ T cells from PBMCs, sampled from culture after CMV antigen stimulation. The receptor source for this set is a human donor in good health (CMV status not recorded). Some clones in this sample may be carry-over from other donors' samples.

The rearrangement links TRBV5-5 to TRBJ1-6, with D possibly matching TRBD1 (6 bases). Looked up from germline, CDR1 is SGHKS and CDR2 is YYEKEE (reference sequence). Trimming cost V 4 bases and J 6 bases, with 14 bases left between them. CDR3 size: 15 residues. CDR3 sequence: CASSSGGQTNSPLHF. In DNA form, the CDR3 reads TGTGCCAGCAGCAGTGGAGGACAGACTAATTCACCCCTCCACTTT.

The J gene is TRBJ2-1, the V gene TRBV29-1; no reliable D call. CDR3 length: 17 residues. Germline CDR1 reads SQVTM; CDR2 reads ANQGSEA. V lost 0 bases and J 0 bases, leaving 15 bases between the germline ends. The DNA of the CDR3 is TGCAGCGTTGAAGATGTTCCCTCGGTGAGCTCCTACAATGAGCAGTTCTTC. The encoded protein is CSVEDVPSVSSYNEQFF.

This clonotype was recorded once. The rearrangement links TRBV29-1 to TRBJ1-2; D unclear. The V end lost 7 bases, the J end lost 6 bases, and 12 bases lay between the germline ends. There are 11 residues in the CDR3. Per the germline V gene, CDR1 is SQVTM and CDR2 is ANQGSEA. The CDR3 DNA is TGCAGCGCCCTGGACGGGGATGGCTACACCTTC. This translates into CSALDGDGYTF.

This clonotype was picked up a small number of times. The chain recombines TRBV12-3 or TRBV12-4 with TRBJ2-1, with D possibly being TRBD1 or TRBD2 (5 bases each). The CDR3 covers 13 residues. V gave up 10 bases and J gave up 5 bases, with 15 bases separating them. For the CDR3, the DNA is TGTGCCACCGGGGACCCCGCCAACAATGAGCAGTTCTTC. Its protein is CATGDPANNEQFF.

This clonotype was observed a few times. This rearrangement joins TRBV24-1 to TRBJ2-1, with TRBD1 matching over 11 bases. The CDR3 totals 17 residues. The V gene's germline CDR1 is KGHDR and CDR2 SFDVKD. V dropped 0 bases and J dropped 7; count of bases not matched to a gene: 7. The CDR3 bases are TGTGCCACCAGTGATTTGCATGGGACAGGGGGGTATAATGAGCAGTTCTTC. This encodes CATSDLHGTGGYNEQFF.

This clonotype occurred many times. This chain connects TRBV7-2 to TRBJ2-3; TRBD2 aligns across 9 bases. The germline V gene encodes CDR1 SGHTA and CDR2 FQGNSA. V shed 5 bases, J shed 6 bases, and the junction held 15 bases outside the gene matches. This CDR3 region has 17 residues. DNA for the CDR3: TGTGCCAGCAGCCCGAACCCGCGCGGGGGGGCCCTTGATACGCAGTATTTT. It encodes CASSPNPRGGALDTQYF.

The chain employs TRBV6-2 or TRBV6-3 and TRBJ2-1; weak D call: TRBD1 (6 bases). Germline V gene lookup returns CDR1 MNHEY and CDR2 SVGEGT. V lost 9 bases and J 3 bases, leaving 15 bases between the germline ends. The CDR3 totals 14 residues. CDR3 bases: TGTGCCAGTGATTTGGGGGCGGTCTACAATGAGCAGTTCTTC. Amino acids: CASDLGAVYNEQFF.

The chain recombines TRBV5-4 with TRBJ2-5; D is uncertain. Trimming removed 1 base at V and 6 bases at J, with 16 bases between. CDR1 is SGHNT, CDR2 YYREEE, per germline (reference sequence). CDR3 length equals 15 residues. CDR3 protein: CASSLWTPIGKTQYF. The DNA for the CDR3 is TGTGCCAGCAGCTTGTGGACCCCCATCGGAAAGACCCAGTACTTC.

This clonotype was seen a handful of times. V and J are TRBV7-6 and TRBJ2-2; D may be TRBD1 (5 bases). Germline loops: CDR1 SGHVS, CDR2 FNYEAQ. This CDR3 spans 15 amino acids. Between the trimmed V and J ends, which lost 5 bases and 3 bases, there was a span of 13 bases. The CDR3 here is CASSPPDKYTGELFF. CDR3 sequence (DNA): TGTGCCAGCAGCCCCCCGGACAAATACACCGGGGAGCTGTTTTTT.

This clonotype has more than one count but fewer than ten. This chain links TRBV12-3 or TRBV12-4 with TRBJ2-5, with TRBD1 as a possible D gene (6 bases). The ends were cut back, 3 bases at V and 2 bases at J, with 13 bases in the middle. The CDR3 runs to 15 residues. CDR3 amino acids: CASSFLTGLQETQYF. CDR3 in DNA: TGTGCCAGCAGTTTTCTGACAGGTCTACAAGAGACCCAGTACTTC.

The chain has TRBV5-5 and TRBJ2-1; 9 bases fit TRBD2. J was trimmed by 6 bases and V by 8 bases; bases with no gene match: 27. The CDR3 covers 20 residues. Germline CDR1 reads SGHKS; CDR2 reads YYEKEE (reference sequence). The CDR3 nucleotides read TGTGCCAGTTCAACGGGGTCCGCAGAAGGAGCGGGGGGTCTCTCCAATGAGCAGTTCTTC. Translation gives CASSTGSAEGAGGLSNEQFF.

As concerns this clonotype: A much more abundant neighbour one base away suggests this may be a read error. The CDR3 DNA sequence: TGTGCCAGCAGCTTAGCCAGGGGACACTACAATGAGCAGTTGTTC. As protein: CASSLARGHYNEQLF. The V and J genes are TRBV7-2 and TRBJ2-1, with D maybe TRBD1 (6 bases). Germline CDR1 is SGHTA and CDR2 is FQGNSA. The CDR3 is made up of 15 amino acids.

The chain couples TRBV6-6 to TRBJ2-5; TRBD2 might be the D (5 bases). V dropped 8 bases and J dropped 3 bases, with 28 bases sitting between them. Germline V gene sequence: CDR1 MNHNY, CDR2 SVGAGI (reference sequence). The CDR3 totals 18 residues. The CDR3 DNA reads as TGTGCCAGCGAAGCTAAGCTAAACCGGGAACAGCTCGAAGAGACCCAGTACTTC. Protein: CASEAKLNREQLEETQYF.

Concerning this clonotype itself: The germline gene is not matched at one end of the junction; a read error may be the cause. The J gene is TRBJ2-1, the V gene TRBV5-6, with unresolved D. The CDR3 spans 11 residues. CDR1 is SGHDT and CDR2 is YYEEEE in the germline V gene. CDR3 nucleotides: TGTGCCAGCAGCTTGAGTTCCGAGATCCTATTC. It translates to CASSLSSEILF. Using reference TRBV5-6 and TRBJ2-1 for the parts outside the CDR3, the full variable domain is DAGVTQSPTHLIKTRGQQVTLRCSPKSGHDTVSWYQQALGQGPQFIFQYYEEEERQRGNFPDRFSGHQFPNYSSELNVNALLLGDSALYLCASSLSSEILFGPGTRLTVL.

The chain recombines TRBV13 with TRBJ2-5; 7 positions match TRBD1. V dropped 4 bases and J dropped 4; count of bases not matched to a gene: 9. Germline V gives CDR1 PRHDT, CDR2 FYEKMQ (reference sequence). The CDR3 has 15 residues. This CDR3 is CASSSRGQVRETQYF. The CDR3 DNA sequence: TGTGCCAGCAGCTCACGTGGACAGGTTCGAGAGACCCAGTACTTC.

V is TRBV27 and J is TRBJ2-3; TRBD2 matches 11 bases. V was pared by 2 bases and J by 6 bases, with 7 bases of the junction left unmatched. Germline V gene lookup returns CDR1 MNHEY and CDR2 SMNVEV (reference sequence). The CDR3 covers 16 residues. The CDR3 region has the DNA TGTGCCAGCAGTTTACTCTCCGGGACTAGCGGCGATACGCAGTATTTT. It encodes CASSLLSGTSGDTQYF.

This clonotype was detected many times. V is TRBV7-8 and J is TRBJ2-5; D is uncertain. CDR1 SGHVS and CDR2 FQNEAQ come from the germline V gene. The CDR3 totals 14 residues. V shed 3 bases and J shed 1 base, with 9 bases lying between them. CDR3 in amino acids: CASSLWGFQETQYF. The CDR3 DNA is TGTGCCAGCAGCTTGTGGGGATTCCAAGAGACCCAGTACTTC.

This clonotype was seen a few times. The chain recombines TRBV12-3 or TRBV12-4 with TRBJ2-1; 8 bases align to TRBD1. The CDR3 sequence is 15 residues long. The V segment lost 7 bases and the J segment 7 bases; nucleotides outside the gene matches: 12. The CDR3 bases are TGTGCCAGCACCAGGGACAGGTGGACGTTTAATGAGCAGTTCTTC. This gives the protein CASTRDRWTFNEQFF.

A few counts support this clonotype. The rearrangement joins TRBV6-5 to TRBJ2-1; 9 nucleotides line up with TRBD2. CDR3 length equals 17 residues. The trim removed 4 bases at V and 8 bases at J, leaving 15 bases unmatched. CDR1 MNHEY and CDR2 SVGAGI come from the germline V gene. CDR3 sequence reads: CASSSPRVAGGYHEQFF. The CDR3, as DNA: TGTGCCAGCAGTTCACCCCGGGTGGCGGGGGGGTACCATGAGCAGTTCTTC.

This clonotype has just a few counts. This chain joins TRBV7-9 and TRBJ1-5; 7 bases map to TRBD1. Germline assignment: CDR1 SEHNR and CDR2 FQNEAQ (reference sequence). The CDR3 totals 14 residues. The junction had 4 bases not matched to a gene; V was cut back by 6 bases and J by 2 bases. CDR3 residues: CASSRGTGNQPQHF. DNA for the CDR3: TGTGCCAGCAGTCGAGGGACAGGCAATCAGCCCCAGCATTTT.

This clonotype was counted many times. The chain employs TRBV19 and TRBJ2-1; D is tentatively TRBD1 or TRBD2 (5 bases each). The CDR3 has 13 residues. The germline CDR1 and CDR2 sequences are LNHDA and SQIVND (reference sequence). The V end was cut by 2 bases, the J end by 10 bases, with 12 bases between. CDR3 protein: CASSIPLGEEQFF. The CDR3 nucleotides are TGTGCCAGTAGTATACCCCTAGGGGAGGAGCAGTTCTTC.

This clonotype was observed many times. The V call is TRBV7-2, the J call TRBJ1-2; unclear D gene. Trimming removed 7 bases from V and 4 bases from J, with 10 bases in between. Per germline, CDR1 SGHTA and CDR2 FQGNSA. The CDR3 covers 12 residues. The CDR3 region is CASTANGYGYTF. The CDR3 nucleotides read TGTGCCAGCACCGCGAACGGCTATGGCTACACCTTC.

This chain joins TRBV4-1 and TRBJ1-4; 7 bases are a match to TRBD1. After removal of 8 bases from V and 8 bases from J, the junction contained 8 bases not matched to a gene. The CDR3 covers 13 residues. Per the germline V gene, CDR1 is MGHRA and CDR2 is YSYEKL. The DNA for the CDR3 is TGCGCCAGCGGAGACAGGGCCATGGAAAAACTGTTTTTT. It translates to CASGDRAMEKLFF.

This clonotype was counted a few times. The chain carries TRBV6-2 or TRBV6-3 and TRBJ2-7, with 9 bases aligning to TRBD2. This CDR3 comprises 14 residues. The germline V gene has CDR1 MNHEY and CDR2 SVGEGT. The ends lost 2 bases at V and 6 bases at J; junction bases unmatched: 5. The CDR3 region is CASSYKASGVEQYV. The CDR3 DNA follows: TGTGCCAGCAGTTACAAGGCTAGCGGGGTCGAGCAGTACGTC.

The rearrangement joins TRBV2 to TRBJ1-2; TRBD1 matches at 7 bases. CDR3 length equals 13 residues. Trimming removed 11 bases from V and 6 bases from J; junction bases left unmatched: 12. The germline CDR1 and CDR2 sequences are SNHLY and FYNNEI. Here the CDR3 reads CAGDRAARDGYTF. DNA for the CDR3: TGTGCCGGCGACAGGGCGGCGCGGGATGGCTACACCTTC.

This clonotype has more than one count but fewer than ten. V usage is TRBV12-3 or TRBV12-4 and J usage is TRBJ1-1, with D possibly matching TRBD1 (5 bases). Trimming took off 10 bases at V and 4 bases at J, with 13 bases between the two ends. This CDR3 contains 12 residues. CDR3 DNA sequence: TGTGCCACCGTCCGGGGGTCCACTGAAGCTTTCTTT. It encodes CATVRGSTEAFF.

This clonotype was found many times. The chain is built from TRBV7-2 and TRBJ1-1; unclear D gene. CDR1 SGHTA and CDR2 FQGNSA come from the germline V gene. V was cut by 5 bases and J by 0 bases, with 16 bases left in between. This CDR3 contains 16 residues. This chain's CDR3 is CASSMDRRHMNTEAFF. The CDR3 DNA follows: TGTGCCAGCAGCATGGACCGTAGACACATGAACACTGAAGCTTTCTTT.

The chain couples TRBV12-5 to TRBJ2-7, with TRBD2 matching over 7 bases. This CDR3 region has 15 residues. Germline lookup yields CDR1 LGHNT and CDR2 FRNRAP. Losses at the gene ends were 5 bases for V and 5 bases for J; bases not matched to a gene: 12. This CDR3 is CASGPPPDGRNEQYV. CDR3 DNA: TGTGCTAGTGGTCCTCCCCCGGACGGGAGGAACGAGCAGTACGTC.

The chain uses TRBV6-2 or TRBV6-3 and TRBJ1-5; TRBD1 matches 10 bases. Trimming removed 5 bases from V and 7 bases from J; junction bases left unmatched: 8. CDR1 MNHEY and CDR2 SVGEGT come from the germline V gene. This CDR3 is built from 15 residues. CDR3 region: CASSELTGGMQPQHF. As DNA, the CDR3 is TGTGCCAGCAGTGAGCTGACAGGGGGCATGCAGCCCCAGCATTTT.

This clonotype was seen only a few times. The V and J genes are TRBV11-2 and TRBJ1-6, with D perhaps matching TRBD1 (5 bases). CDR1 and CDR2 (germline): SGHAT, FQNNGV. The ends were cut back, 5 bases at V and 0 bases at J, with 17 bases in the middle. CDR3 length equals 18 residues. The CDR3 sequence is CASSPWGGLSSYNSPLHF. CDR3 in DNA: TGTGCCAGCAGCCCGTGGGGGGGACTGAGCTCCTATAATTCACCCCTCCACTTT.